The T cell receptor (beta chain) under discussion was sequenced for a study of blood T cells in healthy people across ages. Each sample gave at least 6.5 million isolated PBMCs. The authors ran a second PCR of roughly 6 to 11 cycles using a sample-barcoded 5' primer and a J-beta primer mix. TCRdb fed the 5' RACE reads into MiXCR, producing one record per CDR3 protein. The sample has over 1,200,000 distinct CDR3 sequences; approximately 60% are singletons. This receptor was identified in a man aged 18-30 years in good health. The sample consisted of blood.

CDR3 in amino acids: CAISESVEETQYF. In DNA form, the CDR3 reads TGTGCCATCAGTGAGTCGGTAGAAGAGACCCAGTACTTC. This chain uses TRBV10-3 with TRBJ2-5; no clear D gene. Per the germline V gene, CDR1 is ENHRY and CDR2 is SYGVKD. This CDR3 spans 13 amino acids. V was pared by 0 bases and J by 3 bases, with 5 bases between.